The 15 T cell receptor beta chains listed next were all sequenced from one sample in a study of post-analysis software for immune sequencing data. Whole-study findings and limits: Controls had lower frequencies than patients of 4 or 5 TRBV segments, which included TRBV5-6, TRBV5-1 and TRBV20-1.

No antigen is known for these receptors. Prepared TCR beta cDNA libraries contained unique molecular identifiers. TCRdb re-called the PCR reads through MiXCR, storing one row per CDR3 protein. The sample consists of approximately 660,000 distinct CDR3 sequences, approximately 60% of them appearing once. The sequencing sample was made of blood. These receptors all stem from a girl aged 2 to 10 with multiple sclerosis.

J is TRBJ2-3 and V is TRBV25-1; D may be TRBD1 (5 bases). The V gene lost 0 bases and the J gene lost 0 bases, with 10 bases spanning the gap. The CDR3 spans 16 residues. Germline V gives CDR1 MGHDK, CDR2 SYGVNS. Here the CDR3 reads CASSEYVGPSTDTQYF. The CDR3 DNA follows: TGTGCCAGCAGTGAATACGTGGGGCCTAGCACAGATACGCAGTATTTT. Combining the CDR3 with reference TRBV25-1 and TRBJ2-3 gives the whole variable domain EADIYQTPRYLVIGTGKKITLECSQTMGHDKMYWYQQDPGMELHLIHYSYGVNSTEKGDLSSESTVSRIRTEHFPLTLESARPSHTSQYLCASSEYVGPSTDTQYFGPGTRLTVL.

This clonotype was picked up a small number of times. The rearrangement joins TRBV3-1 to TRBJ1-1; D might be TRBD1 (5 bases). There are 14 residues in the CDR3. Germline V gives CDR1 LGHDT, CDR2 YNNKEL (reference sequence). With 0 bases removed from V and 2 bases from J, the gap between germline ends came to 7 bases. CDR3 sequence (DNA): TGTGCCAGCAGCCAAGATCAGGGAAACACTGAAGCTTTCTTT. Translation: CASSQDQGNTEAFF.

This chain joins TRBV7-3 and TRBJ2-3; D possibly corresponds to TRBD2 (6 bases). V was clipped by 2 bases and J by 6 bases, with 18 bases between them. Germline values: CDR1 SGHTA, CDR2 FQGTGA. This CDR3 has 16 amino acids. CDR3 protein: CASSLRAGPPQDTQYF. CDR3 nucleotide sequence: TGTGCCAGCAGCTTACGGGCGGGACCTCCCCAGGATACGCAGTATTTT.

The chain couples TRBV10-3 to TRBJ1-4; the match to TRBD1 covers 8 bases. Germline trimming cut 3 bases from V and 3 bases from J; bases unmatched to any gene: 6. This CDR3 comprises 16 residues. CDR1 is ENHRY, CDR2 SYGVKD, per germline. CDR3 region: CAISDLGGQANEKLFF. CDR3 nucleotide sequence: TGTGCCATCAGTGACCTCGGGGGACAGGCTAATGAAAAACTGTTTTTT.

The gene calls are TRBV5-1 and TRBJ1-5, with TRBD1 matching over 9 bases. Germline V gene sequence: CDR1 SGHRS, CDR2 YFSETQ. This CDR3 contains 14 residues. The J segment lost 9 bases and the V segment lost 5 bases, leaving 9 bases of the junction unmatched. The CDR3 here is CASRRADRGGPQHF. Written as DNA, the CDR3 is TGCGCCAGCAGGCGTGCGGACAGGGGAGGGCCCCAGCATTTT.

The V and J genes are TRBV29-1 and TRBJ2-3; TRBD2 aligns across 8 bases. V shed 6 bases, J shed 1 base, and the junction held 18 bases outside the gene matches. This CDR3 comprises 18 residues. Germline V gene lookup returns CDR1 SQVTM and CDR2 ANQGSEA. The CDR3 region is CSVAGGLTGLGGTDTQYF. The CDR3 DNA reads TGCAGCGTCGCGGGGGGACTTACAGGGCTTGGGGGCACAGATACGCAGTATTTT.

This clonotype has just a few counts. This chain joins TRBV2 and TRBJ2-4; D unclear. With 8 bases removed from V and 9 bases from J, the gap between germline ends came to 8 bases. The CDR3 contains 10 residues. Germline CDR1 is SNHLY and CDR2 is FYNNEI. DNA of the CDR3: TGTGCCAGCGGGCTTGGCATTCAGTACTTC. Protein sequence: CASGLGIQYF.

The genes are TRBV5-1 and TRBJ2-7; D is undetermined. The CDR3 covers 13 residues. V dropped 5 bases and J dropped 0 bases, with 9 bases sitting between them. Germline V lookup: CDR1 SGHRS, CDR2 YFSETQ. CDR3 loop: CASSRNPSYEQYF. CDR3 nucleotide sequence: TGCGCCAGCAGTCGGAACCCCTCCTACGAGCAGTACTTC.

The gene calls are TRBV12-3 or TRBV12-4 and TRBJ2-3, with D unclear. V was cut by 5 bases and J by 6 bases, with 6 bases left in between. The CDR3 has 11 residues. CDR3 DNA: TGTGCCAGCAGTAATCCGGATACGCAGTATTTT. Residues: CASSNPDTQYF.

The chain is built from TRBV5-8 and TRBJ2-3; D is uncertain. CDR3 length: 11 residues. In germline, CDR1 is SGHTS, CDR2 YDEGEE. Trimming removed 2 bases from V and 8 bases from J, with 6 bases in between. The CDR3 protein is CASSFPGTQYF. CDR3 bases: TGTGCCAGCAGCTTTCCCGGTACGCAGTATTTT.

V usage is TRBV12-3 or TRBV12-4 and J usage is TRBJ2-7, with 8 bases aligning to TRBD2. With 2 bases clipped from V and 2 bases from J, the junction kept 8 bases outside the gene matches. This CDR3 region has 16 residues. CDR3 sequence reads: CASSLWLAGIPYEQYF. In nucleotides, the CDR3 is TGTGCCAGCAGTTTATGGCTAGCGGGCATACCCTACGAGCAGTACTTC.

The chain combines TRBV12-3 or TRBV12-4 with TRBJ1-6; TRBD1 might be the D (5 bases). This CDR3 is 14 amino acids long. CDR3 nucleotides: TGTGCTCTGTGGGGGAGCTCCTATAATTCACCCCTCCACTTT. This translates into CALWGSSYNSPLHF.

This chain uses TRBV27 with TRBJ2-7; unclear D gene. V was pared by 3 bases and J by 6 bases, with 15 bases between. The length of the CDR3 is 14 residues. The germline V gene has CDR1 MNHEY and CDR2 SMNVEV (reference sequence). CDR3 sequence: CASSLTLPISEQYF. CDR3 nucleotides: TGTGCCAGCAGTTTGACCCTCCCTATATCCGAGCAGTACTTC.

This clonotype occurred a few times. CDR3: CASSLTGGTTDTQYF. CDR3 sequence (DNA): TGTGCCAGCAGCTTGACAGGGGGGACCACAGATACGCAGTATTTT. This sequence joins TRBV7-6 and TRBJ2-3, with 9 bases matching TRBD1. The germline gives CDR1 SGHVS, CDR2 FNYEAQ. V dropped 3 bases and J dropped 2; count of bases not matched to a gene: 3. The CDR3 contains 15 residues.

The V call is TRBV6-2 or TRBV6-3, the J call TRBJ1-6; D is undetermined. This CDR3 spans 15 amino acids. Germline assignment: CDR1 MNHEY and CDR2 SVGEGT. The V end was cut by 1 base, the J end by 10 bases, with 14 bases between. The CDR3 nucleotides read TGTGCCAGCAGTTACTTCGATCTAAAGTACTCACCCCTCCACTTT. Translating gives CASSYFDLKYSPLHF.